This passage covers 11 T cell receptor beta chains from one sample sequenced in a study of CXCR3-negative and CXCR3-positive naive CD8 T cells. Findings of the study overall: Naive cells positive for CXCR3 carried more hydrophobic TRB CDR3s than CXCR3-negative ones.

No antigen has been assigned to these receptors. UMI-tagged TRB cDNA libraries were built via 5' RACE. Following a re-call of the 5' RACE reads, TCRdb has one entry per CDR3 protein and lacks DNA. The listing contains about 110,000 distinct CDR3 sequences. The sample consisted of naive CXCR3+ CD8+ T cells from blood. Subset in this sample: CD45RO-CCR7+CD27+CD95- naive CD8+ T cells expressing CXCR3 (TNR3+). The receptor set was obtained from a human donor in good health. Some clones in this sample may be carry-over from other donors' samples.

This chain connects TRBV5-1 to TRBJ2-7. CDR3 length: 13 residues. Germline CDR1 is SGHRS and CDR2 is YFSETQ. The CDR3 protein is CASSLSRQNEQYF. The whole variable domain, remainder taken from reference TRBV5-1 and TRBJ2-7, is KAGVTQTPRYLIKTRGQQVTLSCSPISGHRSVSWYQQTPGQGLQFLFEYFSETQRNKGNFPGRFSGRQFSNSRSEMNVSTLELGDSALYLCASSLSRQNEQYFGPGTRLTVT.

This sequence joins TRBV10-2 and TRBJ2-7; the TCRdb D gene call, TRBD1, has no DNA to confirm it. The CDR3 totals 15 residues. The V gene's germline CDR1 is WSHSY and CDR2 SAAADI. This CDR3 is CASSEPGQGLYEQYF.

The chain couples TRBV15 to TRBJ2-1; as DNA is missing, the TRBD1 call by TCRdb cannot be tested. The CDR3 length is 16 residues. Germline V gene data show CDR1 as LNHNV and CDR2 as YYDKDF (reference sequence). The CDR3 sequence: CATSRERTGGLDEQFF.

This chain uses TRBV28 with TRBJ2-7; the D gene TCRdb calls, TRBD2, cannot be checked with no DNA. The CDR3 is made up of 14 amino acids. In germline, CDR1 is MDHEN, CDR2 SYDVKM. The CDR3 loop is CASTLSGGAYEQYF. Combining the CDR3 with reference TRBV28 and TRBJ2-7 gives the whole variable domain DVKVTQSSRYLVKRTGEKVFLECVQDMDHENMFWYRQDPGLGLRLIYFSYDVKMKEKGDIPEGYSVSREKKERFSLILESASTNQTSMYLCASTLSGGAYEQYFGPGTRLTVT.

This chain uses TRBV5-6 with TRBJ1-1; no DNA is available, so the TRBD1 call from TCRdb remains unchecked. In germline, CDR1 is SGHDT, CDR2 YYEEEE. This CDR3 has 12 residues. The chain's CDR3 is CASSLTGGIAFF.

This rearrangement joins TRBV29-1 to TRBJ2-7; TCRdb's D call of TRBD1 is untestable without DNA. The CDR3 spans 13 residues. The germline V gene has CDR1 SQVTM and CDR2 ANQGSEA. The CDR3 spells CSVVGARKGEQYF.

The chain links TRBV12-3 or TRBV12-4 to TRBJ1-2; TCRdb's assignment of TRBD1 cannot be checked, as there is no DNA. This CDR3 has 13 residues. The CDR3 reads CASRTGGGYGYTF.

The gene calls are TRBV7-9 and TRBJ2-1; no DNA is available, so the TRBD2 call from TCRdb remains unchecked. The CDR3 has 14 amino acids. Germline V gives CDR1 SEHNR, CDR2 FQNEAQ (reference sequence). The CDR3 protein is CASSLTSGRTEQFF.

The rearrangement uses TRBV29-1 and TRBJ2-7. The V gene's germline CDR1 is SQVTM and CDR2 ANQGSEA. The CDR3 length is 13 residues. CDR3: CSVYLGYSYEQYF.

The rearrangement links TRBV5-4 to TRBJ2-3; TCRdb outputs TRBD1, but without DNA this stays unchecked. In germline, CDR1 is SGHNT, CDR2 YYREEE (reference sequence). CDR3 size: 16 residues. CDR3 in amino acids: CASSSGWDRSTDTQYF.

The rearrangement links TRBV20-1 to TRBJ2-1; TCRdb indicates TRBD1, and absent DNA this call remains unverified. Germline CDR1 DFQATT, CDR2 SNEGSKA (reference sequence). This CDR3 region has 15 residues. The CDR3 here is CSARDLAGGLDEQFF.